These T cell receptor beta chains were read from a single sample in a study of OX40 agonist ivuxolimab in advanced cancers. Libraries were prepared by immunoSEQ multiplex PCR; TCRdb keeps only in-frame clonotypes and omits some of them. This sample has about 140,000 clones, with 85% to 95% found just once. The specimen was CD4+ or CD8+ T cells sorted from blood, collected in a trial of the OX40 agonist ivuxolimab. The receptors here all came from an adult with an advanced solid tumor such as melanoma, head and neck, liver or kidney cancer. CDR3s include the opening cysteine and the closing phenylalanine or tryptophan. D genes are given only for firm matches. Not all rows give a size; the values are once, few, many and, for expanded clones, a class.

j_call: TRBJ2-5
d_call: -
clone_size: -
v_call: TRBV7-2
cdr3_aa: CASSFTSGETQYF
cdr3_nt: TGTGCCAGCAGCTTTACTAGTGGAGAGACCCAGTACTTC

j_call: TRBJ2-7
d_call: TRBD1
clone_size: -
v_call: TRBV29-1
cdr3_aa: CSVVYHRGSSYEQYF
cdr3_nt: TGCAGCGTTGTATATCACAGGGGAAGTTCCTACGAGCAGTACTTC

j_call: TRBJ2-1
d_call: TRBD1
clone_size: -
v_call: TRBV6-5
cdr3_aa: CASSKQGRSYNEQFF
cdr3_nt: TGTGCCAGCAGTAAACAGGGGCGCTCCTACAATGAGCAGTTCTTC

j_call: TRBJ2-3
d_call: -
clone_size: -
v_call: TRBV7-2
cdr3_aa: CASSFIAADTQYF
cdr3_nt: TGTGCCAGCAGCTTTATTGCGGCAGATACGCAGTATTTT

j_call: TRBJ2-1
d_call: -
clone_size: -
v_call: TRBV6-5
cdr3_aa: CASSGREQFF
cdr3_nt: TGTGCCAGTTCTGGGCGTGAGCAGTTCTTC

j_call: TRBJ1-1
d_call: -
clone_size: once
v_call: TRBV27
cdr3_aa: CASSLPPGIGGEAFF
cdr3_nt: TGTGCCAGCAGTCTCCCCCCAGGGATCGGAGGTGAAGCTTTCTTT

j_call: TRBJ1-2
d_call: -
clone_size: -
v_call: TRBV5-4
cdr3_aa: CASSLRGGYGYTF
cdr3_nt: TGTGCCAGCAGCTTGCGGGGAGGTTATGGCTACACCTTC

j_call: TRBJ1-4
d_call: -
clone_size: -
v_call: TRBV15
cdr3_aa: CATSRDLAEKLFF
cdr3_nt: TGTGCCACCAGCAGAGATTTAGCCGAAAAACTGTTTTTT

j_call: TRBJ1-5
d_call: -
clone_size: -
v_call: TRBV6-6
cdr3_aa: CASSRRQSNQPQHF
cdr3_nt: TGTGCCAGCAGCCGAAGACAGTCGAATCAGCCCCAGCATTTT

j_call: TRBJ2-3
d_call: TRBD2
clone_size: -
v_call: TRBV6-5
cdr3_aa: CASSYRTSGQTDTQYF
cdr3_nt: TGTGCCAGCAGTTACCGGACTAGCGGGCAAACAGATACGCAGTATTTT

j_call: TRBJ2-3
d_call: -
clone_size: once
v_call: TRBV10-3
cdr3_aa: CAIRRDSSTDMQYF
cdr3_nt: TGTGCCATCAGGCGAGACTCATCCACAGATATGCAGTATTTT

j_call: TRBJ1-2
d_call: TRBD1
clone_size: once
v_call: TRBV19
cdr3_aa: CASSATGMVGGYTF
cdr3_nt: TGTGCCAGTAGTGCGACAGGGATGGTGGGTGGCTACACCTTC

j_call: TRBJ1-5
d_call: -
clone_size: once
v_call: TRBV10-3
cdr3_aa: CAISQARVKGTNQPQHF
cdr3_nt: TGTGCCATCAGTCAGGCTCGGGTCAAGGGGACCAATCAGCCCCAGCATTTT

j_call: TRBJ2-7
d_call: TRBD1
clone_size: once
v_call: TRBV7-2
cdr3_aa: CASSLAAGTGTYEQYF
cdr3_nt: TGTGCCAGCAGCTTAGCGGCCGGGACAGGCACCTACGAGCAGTACTTC